One sample yielded the 15 T cell receptor beta chains listed below, sequenced in a study of OX40 agonist ivuxolimab in advanced cancers. Measured with immunoSEQ multiplex PCR; TCRdb has only the in-frame clones, and not every one. Among about 22,000 clones listed, under 95% were seen once. Sample: CD4+ or CD8+ T cells sorted from blood, taken in a trial of the OX40 agonist ivuxolimab. All receptors derive from an adult with an advanced solid tumor such as melanoma, head and neck, liver or kidney cancer.

The J gene is TRBJ2-7, the V gene TRBV4-2; 10 bases are shared with TRBD1. The V and J ends lost 6 bases and 6 bases, in that order; junction bases with no gene match: 11. Germline V gene data show CDR1 as LGHNA and CDR2 as YNFKEQ. The CDR3 is 15 residues long. The DNA of the CDR3 is TGTGCCAGCAGTCCCTCGGGAGGGACAGGGGTCGAGCAGTACTTC. As protein: CASSPSGGTGVEQYF.

This chain links TRBV7-2 with TRBJ2-7; TRBD1 matches at 7 bases. CDR1 and CDR2 (germline): SGHTA, FQGNSA. This CDR3 spans 14 amino acids. V trimming: 1 base; J trimming: 3 bases; junction bases outside the gene matches: 3. The CDR3 DNA sequence: TGTGCCAGCAGCTTAGGGGACAGCCACTACGAGCAGTACTTC. It specifies CASSLGDSHYEQYF.

This clone has a single count. The rearrangement joins TRBV5-5 to TRBJ2-7; unclear D gene. Deletions cut 1 base from V and 6 bases from J, with 5 bases between. CDR1 and CDR2 (germline): SGHKS, YYEKEE (reference sequence). The CDR3 loop spans 11 amino acids. CDR3 protein: CASSLIGEQYF. DNA for the CDR3: TGTGCCAGCAGCTTGATCGGCGAGCAGTACTTC.

The chain couples TRBV29-1 to TRBJ2-3; D tentatively reads TRBD1 or TRBD2 (6 bases each). The CDR3 is made up of 15 amino acids. Germline V gene data show CDR1 as SQVTM and CDR2 as ANQGSEA. The V gene lost 5 bases and the J gene lost 4 bases, with 19 bases spanning the gap. CDR3 region: CSVSGLGGGADTQYF. The CDR3 DNA sequence: TGCAGCGTTTCTGGATTGGGGGGCGGGGCAGATACGCAGTATTTT.

In DNA, the CDR3 is TGTGCCTGGAGTGCCCGAAAGACAGGACCCCAGTATAGTAATTCACCCCTCCACTTT. It yields the protein CAWSARKTGPQYSNSPLHF. The chain links TRBV30 to TRBJ1-6, with a possible D match to TRBD1 (6 bases). Trimming stripped 1 base from V and 6 bases from J, with 25 bases between. Germline-derived CDR1 and CDR2 are GTSNPN and SVGIG (reference sequence). The CDR3 contains 19 residues.

The rearrangement uses TRBV10-2 and TRBJ1-1; 9 bases align to TRBD1. Trimming at V came to 5 bases and at J to 1 base, leaving 5 bases not matched to a gene. Germline CDR1 reads WSHSY; CDR2 reads SAAADI. This CDR3 spans 15 amino acids. The CDR3 sequence: CASSNRGLGNTEAFF. The DNA of the CDR3 is TGCGCCAGCAGTAACAGGGGGCTTGGGAACACTGAAGCTTTCTTT.

The V gene is TRBV7-3, the J gene TRBJ2-3, with D perhaps matching TRBD1 (5 bases). The CDR3 runs to 14 residues. V was pared by 1 base and J by 4 bases, with 9 bases between. The germline CDR1 and CDR2 sequences are SGHTA and FQGTGA. CDR3 DNA sequence: TGTGCCAGCAGCTTAAAGGGGATTCCAGATACGCAGTATTTT. Translation gives CASSLKGIPDTQYF.

This chain joins TRBV29-1 and TRBJ1-3; no firm D call. The CDR3 runs 12 residues. V lost 4 bases, J lost 4 bases, and 8 bases lay in between. Germline values: CDR1 SQVTM, CDR2 ANQGSEA. CDR3 sequence (DNA): TGCAGCGTTGGGGGAGCCGGAAACACCATATATTTT. Its protein product is CSVGGAGNTIYF.

This clone occurred once. The rearrangement uses TRBV5-1 and TRBJ2-5, with a weak D call TRBD1 (5 bases). TRBJ2-7 matches the DNA end more closely, so the J call is doubtful. There are 14 residues in the CDR3. The germline gives CDR1 SGHRS, CDR2 YFSETQ. For the CDR3, the DNA is TGCGCTTCAAAGGTGGGGCCCAGCTCCTACGAGCAGTACTTC. This sequence encodes CASKVGPSSYEQYF.

The chain joins TRBV5-1 to TRBJ2-5, with D unresolved. The tail of the sequence fits TRBJ2-7 better, so the J call may be wrong. CDR1 and CDR2 (germline): SGHRS, YFSETQ. This CDR3 has 12 residues. The CDR3: CASSLEGYEQYF. The CDR3, as DNA: TGCGCCAGCAGCTTGGAGGGTTACGAGCAGTACTTC.

This chain links TRBV19 with TRBJ2-7; D is undetermined. The CDR3 runs 13 residues. Trimming pared 4 bases from V and 2 bases from J, leaving 9 bases between. The V gene's germline CDR1 is LNHDA and CDR2 SQIVND (reference sequence). CDR3 region: CASSTTRTYEQYF. CDR3 DNA: TGTGCCAGTAGTACGACTCGAACCTACGAGCAGTACTTC.

The V and J genes are TRBV9 and TRBJ2-1, with D unclear. The CDR3 has 16 residues. Between the trimmed V and J ends, which lost 4 bases and 10 bases, there was a span of 24 bases. Germline V lookup: CDR1 SGDLS, CDR2 YYNGEE. The CDR3 loop reads CASSPSNPNSQSEQFF. The CDR3 DNA follows: TGTGCCAGCAGCCCCAGTAACCCCAACTCTCAATCGGAGCAGTTCTTC.

CDR3 DNA: TGTGCCAGCAGCTTAAACGAGGGTAGCTATGGCTACACCTTC. Its translation is CASSLNEGSYGYTF. V and J are TRBV11-2 and TRBJ1-2, with D uncertain. Germline V gene sequence: CDR1 SGHAT, CDR2 FQNNGV. V shed 2 bases and J shed 4 bases, with 11 bases lying between them. The CDR3 consists of 14 residues.

This clone has only one observation. This chain joins TRBV6-5 and TRBJ2-1; the D gene is possibly TRBD1 (5 bases). The V gene lost 6 bases and the J gene lost 7 bases, with 10 bases spanning the gap. The CDR3 consists of 12 residues. From germline, CDR1 is MNHEY and CDR2 SVGAGI. The CDR3: CASRTQVNEQFF. In nucleotides, the CDR3 is TGTGCCAGCAGAACACAGGTTAATGAGCAGTTCTTC.

The chain is built from TRBV15 and TRBJ1-5; TRBD1 matches at 9 bases. This CDR3 has 17 amino acids. Unmatched junction bases numbered 7, after V lost 3 bases and J lost 1 base. The germline V gene has CDR1 LNHNV and CDR2 YYDKDF (reference sequence). The CDR3, as DNA: TGTGCCACCAGCAGGGGACCCGGGACAGGGAGCAATCAGCCCCAGCATTTT. This gives the protein CATSRGPGTGSNQPQHF.